These 25 T cell receptor beta chains came from one sample sequenced in a study of spatial heterogeneity in lung cancer. Time point here: blood at routine non-recurrence follow-up after resection. In each case, whole RNA from tumor, nontumor lung or frozen PBMC was sequenced unsorted. TCRdb re-derived calls from the 5' RACE reads in MiXCR, one entry per CDR3 protein. The repertoire holds about 52,000 distinct CDR3 sequences, with more than 6.5% as singletons. The sample consisted of PBMCs, taken at follow-up. These receptors all stem from a female donor with early-stage non-small cell lung cancer.

This clonotype was observed at least ten times. V usage is TRBV11-2 and J usage is TRBJ2-1; TRBD2 agrees at 9 bases. Germline V gene data show CDR1 as SGHAT and CDR2 as FQNNGV. V dropped 5 bases and J dropped 3; count of bases not matched to a gene: 5. The CDR3 has 15 amino acids. The CDR3 sequence is CASSPSGGHYNEQFF. CDR3 bases: TGTGCCAGCAGCCCCAGCGGGGGGCACTACAATGAGCAGTTCTTC.

This chain links TRBV2 with TRBJ1-1; perhaps TRBD1 as D (5 bases). This CDR3 has 13 residues. The V end was cut by 7 bases, the J end by 4 bases, with 13 bases between. Germline lookup yields CDR1 SNHLY and CDR2 FYNNEI. This chain's CDR3 is CASKDTDFTEAFF. CDR3 coding DNA: TGTGCCAGCAAGGACACGGACTTCACTGAAGCTTTCTTT.

This clonotype was counted many times. The gene calls are TRBV7-9 and TRBJ2-3; a weak D match, TRBD1 (5 bases). This CDR3 is built from 12 residues. Germline assignment: CDR1 SEHNR and CDR2 FQNEAQ (reference sequence). V lost 5 bases and J 9 bases, leaving 12 bases between the germline ends. The DNA of the CDR3 is TGTGCCAGCAGCCGACAGCCAGGGACGCAGTATTTT. Translating gives CASSRQPGTQYF.

This clonotype has just a few counts. This chain connects TRBV7-9 to TRBJ1-5; D is uncertain. Trimming removed 1 base from V and 5 bases from J, with 18 bases in between. The CDR3 contains 17 residues. Germline V gives CDR1 SEHNR, CDR2 FQNEAQ (reference sequence). The CDR3 coding sequence is TGTGCCAGCAGCTTAGACAGTTTCCTCGATTCTTATCAGCCCCAGCATTTT. It yields the protein CASSLDSFLDSYQPQHF.

The gene calls are TRBV18 and TRBJ1-5; D gene uncertain. The germline V and J ends were trimmed by 2 bases and 4 bases, with 12 bases remaining between them. The CDR3 spans 15 residues. CDR1 is KGHSH, CDR2 LQKENI, per germline. CDR3 sequence (DNA): TGTGCCAGCTCACCAGCGGGCACCTCGAATCAGCCCCAGCATTTT. Protein product: CASSPAGTSNQPQHF.

This sequence joins TRBV3-1 and TRBJ2-3; a weak D match, TRBD2 (5 bases). Germline V gene lookup returns CDR1 LGHDT and CDR2 YNNKEL (reference sequence). The CDR3 contains 21 residues. V was trimmed by 1 base and J by 6 bases, leaving 32 bases between them. Here the CDR3 reads CASSQGSGPHHQVGVVDTQYF. The CDR3 DNA reads TGTGCCAGCAGCCAAGGATCCGGCCCCCACCACCAGGTCGGGGTAGTTGATACGCAGTATTTT.

This clonotype came up a few times. The chain uses TRBV20-1 and TRBJ2-5; TRBD1 agrees at 7 bases. The CDR3 has 12 amino acids. Germline values: CDR1 DFQATT, CDR2 SNEGSKA (reference sequence). V lost 5 bases to trimming and J lost 4 bases; unmatched junction nucleotides: 4. Written as DNA, the CDR3 is TGCAGTGCTGAGCAGGGGGTAGAGACCCAGTACTTC. Translating gives CSAEQGVETQYF.

There are a few counts of this clonotype. This chain connects TRBV20-1 to TRBJ1-2; perhaps TRBD1 as D (5 bases). The germline gives CDR1 DFQATT, CDR2 SNEGSKA (reference sequence). V lost 5 bases and J lost 2, with 15 bases in between. This CDR3 has 14 residues. CDR3 region: CSASQGLRNYGYTF. CDR3 sequence (DNA): TGCAGTGCTTCCCAGGGTTTGAGGAACTATGGCTACACCTTC.

This clonotype was detected ten times or more. The chain joins TRBV12-3 or TRBV12-4 to TRBJ1-2; D is unclear. CDR3 size: 13 residues. V was cut by 1 base and J by 7 bases, with 10 bases left in between. The CDR3 protein is CASSLGRAGGYTF. CDR3 coding DNA: TGTGCCAGCAGTTTAGGGCGCGCGGGTGGCTACACCTTC.

This clonotype has ten or more counts. This sequence joins TRBV4-1 and TRBJ2-4; D may be TRBD1 (7 bases). Trimming shortened V by 1 base and J by 0 bases, and 16 bases separated the two germline ends. The CDR3 has 18 amino acids. Germline assignment: CDR1 MGHRA and CDR2 YSYEKL. In DNA, the CDR3 is TGCGCCAGCAGCCAAGTGTCCGCAGGGGGGCTAGCCAAAAACATTCAGTACTTC. Translated, it gives CASSQVSAGGLAKNIQYF.

At least ten counts were recorded for this clonotype. The chain has TRBV12-3 or TRBV12-4 and TRBJ1-2; D possibly corresponds to TRBD1 (6 bases). The CDR3 sequence is 14 residues long. Trimming stripped 7 bases from V and 8 bases from J, with 20 bases between. The CDR3 here is CASTLGGGMYGYTF. The CDR3, as DNA: TGTGCCAGCACCTTGGGGGGGGGCATGTACGGCTACACCTTC.

This clonotype was counted at least ten times. The chain's CDR3 is CASSQGNSLFADTQYF. CDR3 nucleotide sequence: TGCGCCAGCAGCCAAGGGAATAGTTTGTTTGCAGATACGCAGTATTTT. V and J are TRBV4-3 and TRBJ2-3, with D hard to call. Trimming pared 1 base from V and 4 bases from J, leaving 15 bases between. The CDR3 has 16 amino acids. The germline gives CDR1 LGHNA, CDR2 YSLEER.

This clonotype came up many times. The chain couples TRBV18 to TRBJ1-4; D ambiguous. The V gene's germline CDR1 is KGHSH and CDR2 LQKENI. Trimming removed 2 bases at V and 5 bases at J, with 6 bases between. There are 13 residues in the CDR3. Here the CDR3 reads CASSPGSNEKLFF. DNA of the CDR3: TGTGCCAGCTCACCAGGTTCCAATGAAAAACTGTTTTTT.

This clonotype was counted between two and nine times. This chain connects TRBV5-5 to TRBJ2-1, with 7 bases fitting TRBD1. The CDR3 consists of 15 residues. Germline V lookup: CDR1 SGHKS, CDR2 YYEKEE (reference sequence). V was clipped by 0 bases and J by 4 bases; unmatched bases: 4. Here the CDR3 DNA reads TGTGCCAGCAGCTTGGGGCAGGGGGTATACAATGAGCAGTTCTTC. It encodes CASSLGQGVYNEQFF.

Turning to this clonotype: The missing conserved phenylalanine or tryptophan at the end of this CDR3 makes a read error likely. The chain links TRBV5-1 to TRBJ1-4; 9 bases fit TRBD1. The V gene's germline CDR1 is SGHRS and CDR2 YFSETQ. This CDR3 region has 14 residues. Trimming at V came to 3 bases and at J to 8 bases, leaving 5 bases not matched to a gene. This chain's CDR3 is CASSSDRGEEKLFS. CDR3 DNA sequence: TGCGCCAGCAGCTCGGACAGGGGAGAGGAAAAACTGTTTTCT.

The chain is built from TRBV5-1 and TRBJ2-5; D not resolved. The CDR3 sequence is 12 residues long. CDR1 SGHRS and CDR2 YFSETQ come from the germline V gene. The V gene lost 5 bases and the J gene lost 1 base, with 6 bases spanning the gap. The CDR3 coding sequence is TGCGCCAGCAGTCTAGGCCAAGAGACCCAGTACTTC. It codes for CASSLGQETQYF.

The chain recombines TRBV20-1 with TRBJ2-3; D unclear. The germline CDR1 and CDR2 sequences are DFQATT and SNEGSKA (reference sequence). CDR3 length: 15 amino acids. Trimming cost V 6 bases and J 0 bases, with 16 bases left between them. The CDR3 loop reads CSAPGPSPSTDTQYF. For the CDR3, the DNA is TGCAGTGCCCCCGGTCCCAGCCCGAGCACAGATACGCAGTATTTT.

At least ten counts were recorded for this clonotype. The CDR3 nucleotides are TGTGCCAGCAGTAGCTTCTACGGGTGGAATAATTCACCCCTCCACTTT. As protein: CASSSFYGWNNSPLHF. The chain joins TRBV6-2 or TRBV6-3 to TRBJ1-6; D gene unclear. V was clipped by 5 bases and J by 5 bases, with 16 bases between them. The CDR3 is 16 residues long. The V gene's germline CDR1 is MNHEY and CDR2 SVGEGT.

This clonotype was seen a few times. CDR3 in amino acids: CSVVSLQGLANYGYTF. In DNA form, the CDR3 reads TGCAGCGTTGTCTCCCTCCAGGGCCTAGCTAACTATGGCTACACCTTC. The V call is TRBV29-1, the J call TRBJ1-2; perhaps TRBD1 as D (5 bases). Trimming took 4 bases from V and 0 from J, leaving 18 bases between them. CDR1 is SQVTM and CDR2 is ANQGSEA in the germline V gene. The CDR3 length is 16 residues.

In its sample, this clonotype was seen many times. The V call is TRBV5-1, the J call TRBJ2-2; D is perhaps TRBD1 (6 bases). The germline gives CDR1 SGHRS, CDR2 YFSETQ. V shed 3 bases and J shed 0 bases, with 9 bases lying between them. There are 15 residues in the CDR3. CDR3 loop: CASSSGDANTGELFF. Written as DNA, the CDR3 is TGCGCCAGCAGCTCAGGGGATGCGAACACCGGGGAGCTGTTTTTT.

This clonotype was detected many times. The rearrangement uses TRBV7-9 and TRBJ1-1, with D possibly matching TRBD1 (6 bases). CDR3 length equals 13 residues. V lost 5 bases to trimming and J lost 6 bases, with 13 bases between them. Germline V CDR1 and CDR2: SEHNR, FQNEAQ (reference sequence). DNA for the CDR3: TGTGCCAGCAGCCAGGGGAAAAGCGCTGAAGCTTTCTTT. Translated, it gives CASSQGKSAEAFF.

This clonotype occurred a few times. CDR3 in DNA: TGTGCCAGCAGTCCGAATCATGGGGCCAACGTCCTGACTTTC. This sequence encodes CASSPNHGANVLTF. The chain is built from TRBV27 and TRBJ2-6; D unclear. Looked up from germline, CDR1 is MNHEY and CDR2 is SMNVEV (reference sequence). Trimming removed 5 bases from V and 3 bases from J, with 8 bases in between. The CDR3 is made up of 14 amino acids.

CDR3 coding DNA: TGTGCCAGCTCACCGGGGGGGAAATCGGGCACAGATACGCAGTATTTT. Translation gives CASSPGGKSGTDTQYF. The rearrangement joins TRBV18 to TRBJ2-3; 7 positions match TRBD2. Trimming cost V 3 bases and J 1 base; bases outside gene matches: 7. The CDR3 contains 16 residues. The germline V gene has CDR1 KGHSH and CDR2 LQKENI.

This clonotype occurred many times. The chain links TRBV27 to TRBJ1-1, with TRBD1 matching 11 bases. Germline V gives CDR1 MNHEY, CDR2 SMNVEV (reference sequence). The CDR3 contains 16 residues. The V and J ends lost 3 bases and 4 bases, in that order; junction bases with no gene match: 7. The chain's CDR3 is CASSFRTGGGATEAFF. CDR3 DNA sequence: TGTGCCAGCAGTTTTCGGACAGGGGGCGGGGCCACTGAAGCTTTCTTT.

V gene TRBV12-3 or TRBV12-4 combines with J gene TRBJ1-4; 11 bases fit TRBD1. V lost 7 bases and J lost 5; bases outside the gene matches: 9. CDR3 size: 16 residues. The CDR3 coding sequence is TGTGCCAGCAACCGGGATGGGGACAGGGGGAATGAAAAACTGTTTTTT. It specifies CASNRDGDRGNEKLFF.